The 11 T cell receptor beta chains presented below share a single source sample, sequenced in a study of T cells in Graves' hyperthyroidism and ophthalmopathy. TCR beta CDR3 sequences were amplified from RNA transcripts. HTBI primers drove first-round RT-PCR of the TCR CDR3. TCRdb reprocessed the multiplex PCR reads with MiXCR, giving one entry per CDR3 protein. The sample consists of over 45,000 distinct CDR3 sequences, about 50% of them appearing once. Sequenced sample: blood. The receptors stem from a woman under 40 with Graves' ophthalmopathy.

Of note for this clonotype: Compared with germline, one end of the junction differs, possibly owing to a read error. This rearrangement joins TRBV7-9 to TRBJ1-4; D possibly corresponds to TRBD1 (5 bases). Germline-derived CDR1 and CDR2 are SEHNR and FQNEAQ (reference sequence). The CDR3 is 18 residues long. The chain's CDR3 is CASSLGQGRGATNERLFF. Here the CDR3 DNA reads TGTGCCAGCAGTCTGGGGCAGGGACGAGGGGCAACTAATGAAAGACTGTTTTTT.

This sequence joins TRBV6-1 and TRBJ2-6, with 10 bases fitting TRBD1. V lost 0 bases and J lost 2; bases outside the gene matches: 7. Germline CDR1 reads MNHNS; CDR2 reads SASEGT. The length of the CDR3 is 19 residues. The CDR3 sequence is CASSEAGTGVGAGANVLTF. CDR3 nucleotide sequence: TGTGCCAGCAGTGAAGCTGGGACAGGGGTGGGTGCTGGGGCCAACGTCCTGACTTTC.

This clonotype was observed a handful of times. The chain links TRBV28 to TRBJ1-1; 8 bases fit TRBD1. The length of the CDR3 is 15 residues. Per germline, CDR1 MDHEN and CDR2 SYDVKM. V was pared by 6 bases and J by 9 bases, with 15 bases of the junction left unmatched. The CDR3 loop reads CASSLGQGLVRKAFF. The CDR3 coding sequence is TGTGCCAGCAGCCTAGGACAGGGTTTGGTTAGGAAAGCTTTCTTT.

This clonotype was seen just once. The V call is TRBV7-3, the J call TRBJ1-2, with D perhaps matching TRBD1 (5 bases). CDR1 and CDR2 from the germline V gene are SGHTA and FQGTGA. The CDR3 length is 14 residues. V lost 5 bases to trimming and J lost 2 bases, with 12 bases between them. CDR3 nucleotides: TGTGCCAGCAGCGAAGGGGACCTAAACTATGGCTACACCTTC. It encodes CASSEGDLNYGYTF.

The chain couples TRBV7-3 to TRBJ1-6; 9 bases match TRBD1. Germline lookup yields CDR1 SGHTA and CDR2 FQGTGA. The CDR3 has 15 residues. J lost 10 bases, V lost 2 bases, and 6 bases had no gene match. For the CDR3, the DNA is TGTGCCAGCAGCTTATGGGGGACAGGGAACTCACCCCTCCACTTT. This encodes CASSLWGTGNSPLHF.

As regards this clonotype: A much larger clone differs by one base, so this may be a read error. The rearrangement uses TRBV30 and TRBJ2-1; tentatively, D is TRBD2 (6 bases). The V and J ends lost 4 bases and 9 bases respectively, with 7 bases between them. The germline V gene has CDR1 GTSNPN and CDR2 SVGIG (reference sequence). The CDR3 runs 10 residues. CDR3 in DNA: TGTGCCTGGAAGGGACTTGAGCAGTTCTTC. Its protein product is CAWKGLEQFF.

In this sample, this clonotype turned up a few times. The V gene is TRBV19, the J gene TRBJ2-5, with TRBD2 matching over 12 bases. V trimming: 5 bases; J trimming: 2 bases; junction bases outside the gene matches: 0. This CDR3 is 14 amino acids long. CDR1 and CDR2 (germline): LNHDA, SQIVND (reference sequence). CDR3 in DNA: TGTGCCAGTAGTGGACTAGCGGGGCAAGAGACCCAGTACTTC. Protein product: CASSGLAGQETQYF.

The rearrangement uses TRBV29-1 and TRBJ1-2; 12 nucleotides agree with TRBD1. Trimming cost V 6 bases and J 4 bases; bases outside gene matches: 9. The CDR3 runs to 15 residues. Germline values: CDR1 SQVTM, CDR2 ANQGSEA. CDR3 sequence: CSVDGTGGYGYGYTF. CDR3 sequence (DNA): TGCAGCGTAGATGGGACAGGGGGCTATGGCTATGGCTACACCTTC.

This sequence joins TRBV2 and TRBJ1-2; TRBD1 matches at 9 bases. The V gene end was trimmed by 8 bases and the J gene end by 8 bases; junction bases not matched to a gene: 12. CDR1 is SNHLY, CDR2 FYNNEI, per germline. The CDR3 sequence is 14 residues long. The CDR3 region is CASGGQGNSGGYTF. The CDR3 DNA sequence: TGTGCCAGCGGAGGACAGGGGAACTCCGGAGGCTACACCTTC.

Turning to this clonotype: A junction end diverges from the germline sequence, so it may reflect a read error. The chain recombines TRBV20-1 with TRBJ1-4; no firm D call. Germline lookup yields CDR1 DFQATT and CDR2 SNEGSKA (reference sequence). The CDR3 runs 16 residues. In DNA form, the CDR3 reads TGCGGTGCTAGGGATCCAGTCTTTACAACTAATGAAAAACTGTTTTTT. Translating it yields CGARDPVFTTNEKLFF.

The chain has TRBV2 and TRBJ2-7, with TRBD2 matching 12 bases. Per the germline V gene, CDR1 is SNHLY and CDR2 is FYNNEI. The CDR3 extends over 15 amino acids. V shed 10 bases and J 2 bases; nucleotides not matched to a gene: 9. This CDR3 reads CATRGTSGGTYEQYF. The CDR3 DNA is TGTGCCACGAGGGGAACTAGCGGGGGGACCTACGAGCAGTACTTC.